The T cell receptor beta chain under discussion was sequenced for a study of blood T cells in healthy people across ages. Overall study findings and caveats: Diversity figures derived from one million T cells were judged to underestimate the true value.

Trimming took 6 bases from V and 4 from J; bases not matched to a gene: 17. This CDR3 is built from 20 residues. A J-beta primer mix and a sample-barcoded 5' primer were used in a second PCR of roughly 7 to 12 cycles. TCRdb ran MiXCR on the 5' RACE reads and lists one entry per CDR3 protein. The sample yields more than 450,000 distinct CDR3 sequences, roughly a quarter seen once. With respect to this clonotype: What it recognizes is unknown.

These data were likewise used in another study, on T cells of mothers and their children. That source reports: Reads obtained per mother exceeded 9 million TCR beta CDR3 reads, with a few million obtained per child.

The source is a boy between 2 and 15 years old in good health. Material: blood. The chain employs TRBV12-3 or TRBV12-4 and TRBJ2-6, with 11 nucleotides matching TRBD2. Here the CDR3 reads CASSYGIGSGRALGANVLTF. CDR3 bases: TGTGCCAGCAGCTACGGGATCGGTAGCGGGAGGGCCTTAGGGGCCAACGTCCTGACTTTC.